One sample yielded the 28 T cell receptor beta chains listed below, sequenced in a study of cytomegalovirus exposure and HLA in healthy donors. The PCR employed 60 Vbeta primers together with 13 Jbeta primers. Profiling relied on immunoSEQ multiplex PCR, and the TCRdb table lists in-frame clones only, not all of them. The sample consists of around 70,000 clones, more than 70% of them appearing once. What was sequenced was PBMCs. These receptors all come from a middle-aged woman in good health and CMV-seropositive.

V is TRBV7-2 and J is TRBJ1-5; tentative D call: TRBD1 (5 bases). This CDR3 region has 14 residues. Deletions cut 4 bases from V and 6 bases from J, with 13 bases between. From germline, CDR1 is SGHTA and CDR2 FQGNSA. In nucleotides, the CDR3 is TGTGCCAGCAGCTCAGACAGTTTTACTCAGCCCCAGCATTTT. Translated: CASSSDSFTQPQHF.

This chain connects TRBV10-2 to TRBJ2-4, with D tentatively TRBD2 (6 bases). CDR3 length: 24 amino acids. Germline assignment: CDR1 WSHSY and CDR2 SAAADI. Between the trimmed V and J ends, which lost 8 bases and 0 bases, there was a span of 41 bases. The CDR3 here is CASFHPIPSPKNLLAHLAKNIQYF. The CDR3 nucleotides are TGCGCCAGCTTTCACCCGATTCCTTCTCCCAAGAACCTACTAGCCCACCTAGCCAAAAACATTCAGTACTTC.

This clone has just one count. The rearrangement joins TRBV7-8 to TRBJ2-5, with 9 bases matching TRBD1. CDR1 and CDR2 from the germline V gene are SGHVS and FQNEAQ. CDR3 length equals 14 residues. J gave up 7 bases and V 4 bases, and 7 bases lay outside the gene matches. CDR3 bases: TGTGCCAGCAGCTCTACCGGGACAGGGATGACCCAGTACTTC. Its translation: CASSSTGTGMTQYF.

The chain employs TRBV18 and TRBJ1-5; D is unresolved. The CDR3 covers 14 residues. Trimming cost V 2 bases and J 3 bases, with 8 bases left between them. CDR1 KGHSH and CDR2 LQKENI come from the germline V gene. In DNA, the CDR3 is TGTGCCAGCTCACCATTGCAGGACAATCAGCCCCAGCATTTT. Translating gives CASSPLQDNQPQHF.

V usage is TRBV7-9 and J usage is TRBJ2-7, with D tentatively TRBD1 (6 bases). Deletions cut 1 base from V and 6 bases from J, with 7 bases between. The CDR3 runs to 12 residues. Germline V lookup: CDR1 SEHNR, CDR2 FQNEAQ (reference sequence). CDR3 DNA sequence: TGTGCCAGCAGCTTAGAAGGGGGCGAGCAGTACTTC. It translates to CASSLEGGEQYF.

This clone was recorded a few times. The chain is built from TRBV5-1 and TRBJ1-4; 8 bases are shared with TRBD1. The CDR3 covers 15 residues. V lost 4 bases, J lost 4 bases, and 6 bases stayed unmatched. Germline-derived CDR1 and CDR2 are SGHRS and YFSETQ. The CDR3 sequence is CASSEWGQVNEKLFF. In DNA, the CDR3 is TGCGCCAGCAGCGAGTGGGGACAGGTTAATGAAAAACTGTTTTTT.

This rearrangement joins TRBV30 to TRBJ2-3; D call uncertain. The CDR3 sequence is 11 residues long. Trimming took 3 bases from V and 5 from J, leaving 6 bases between them. Germline V gives CDR1 GTSNPN, CDR2 SVGIG (reference sequence). The CDR3 region is CAWRNKDTQYF. The CDR3, as DNA: TGTGCCTGGAGAAACAAAGATACGCAGTATTTT.

The rearrangement links TRBV2 to TRBJ2-1, with 9 bases matching TRBD2. Germline V gene data show CDR1 as SNHLY and CDR2 as FYNNEI. The CDR3 is 17 amino acids. V gave up 2 bases and J gave up 2 bases; unmatched junction bases: 7. The CDR3 is CASSEPTLAGTYNEQFF. The CDR3, as DNA: TGTGCCAGCAGTGAACCCACCCTAGCGGGGACCTACAATGAGCAGTTCTTC.

The genes are TRBV7-8 and TRBJ1-1; D is perhaps TRBD1 (5 bases). Trimming left V 5 bases short and J 7 bases short, with 17 bases between. The CDR3 contains 14 residues. The germline V gene encodes CDR1 SGHVS and CDR2 FQNEAQ. The CDR3 loop is CASSPIRGLGEAFF. The DNA of the CDR3 is TGTGCCAGCAGCCCGATAAGGGGCCTCGGTGAAGCTTTCTTT. The full variable domain, its missing parts supplied by reference TRBV7-8 and TRBJ1-1, is GAGVSQSPRYKVAKRGQDVALRCDPISGHVSLFWYQQALGQGPEFLTYFQNEAQLDKSGLPSDRFFAERPEGSVSTLKIQRTQQEDSAVYLCASSPIRGLGEAFFGQGTRLTVV.

The V call is TRBV2, the J call TRBJ1-1; no clear D. The CDR3 totals 13 residues. V lost 4 bases to trimming and J lost 1 base, with 7 bases between them. The germline CDR1 and CDR2 sequences are SNHLY and FYNNEI. DNA of the CDR3: TGTGCCAGCAGTGTTGCAGAGAACACTGAAGCTTTCTTT. As protein: CASSVAENTEAFF.

This clone was detected once. V is TRBV7-2 and J is TRBJ2-7; 9 nucleotides match TRBD1. CDR3 length: 15 amino acids. The germline CDR1 and CDR2 sequences are SGHTA and FQGNSA. Trimming removed 1 base from V and 7 bases from J; junction bases left unmatched: 8. Here the CDR3 reads CASSLGVTGGDEQYF. The CDR3, as DNA: TGTGCCAGCAGCTTAGGAGTGACAGGGGGGGATGAGCAGTACTTC.

The chain couples TRBV5-1 to TRBJ1-5; TRBD1 aligns across 7 bases. This CDR3 is 15 amino acids long. The trim removed 2 bases at V and 0 bases at J, leaving 2 bases unmatched. The germline gives CDR1 SGHRS, CDR2 YFSETQ. CDR3 in DNA: TGCGCCAGCAGCTTAGGGACAGCTAGCAATCAGCCCCAGCATTTT. As protein: CASSLGTASNQPQHF.

This clone was recorded once. V usage is TRBV5-4 and J usage is TRBJ2-7; weak D call: TRBD2 (5 bases). Per the germline V gene, CDR1 is SGHNT and CDR2 is YYREEE (reference sequence). Trimming cost V 0 bases and J 4 bases, with 11 bases left between them. The CDR3 runs 14 residues. The chain's CDR3 is CASSLERISYEQYF. The CDR3 coding sequence is TGTGCCAGCAGCTTGGAGCGGATTTCTTACGAGCAGTACTTC.

A few counts support this clone. J is TRBJ2-1 and V is TRBV6-5, with 10 bases aligning to TRBD2. From germline, CDR1 is MNHEY and CDR2 SVGAGI. V lost 2 bases and J lost 1; bases outside the gene matches: 2. This CDR3 has 16 residues. The CDR3 region is CASSYHSGGSYNEQFF. The CDR3 DNA follows: TGTGCCAGCAGTTACCATAGCGGGGGGTCCTACAATGAGCAGTTCTTC.

This sequence joins TRBV6-4 and TRBJ2-7; tentatively, D is TRBD1 (5 bases). V dropped 4 bases and J dropped 5 bases, with 12 bases sitting between them. Germline CDR1 MRHNA, CDR2 SNTAGT. The CDR3 runs 13 residues. The CDR3 nucleotides read TGTGCCAGCAGTGTCCAGGGTGCCCACGAGCAGTACTTC. As protein: CASSVQGAHEQYF.

The chain joins TRBV27 to TRBJ2-7; 10 bases match TRBD1. Looked up from germline, CDR1 is MNHEY and CDR2 is SMNVEV (reference sequence). The V gene end was trimmed by 8 bases and the J gene end by 3 bases; junction bases not matched to a gene: 7. CDR3 size: 14 residues. Here the CDR3 reads CASRPGTGDYEQYF. The CDR3 nucleotides read TGTGCCAGCCGTCCCGGGACAGGGGACTACGAGCAGTACTTC.

This chain joins TRBV6-5 and TRBJ2-7; 7 bases line up with TRBD1. V gave up 4 bases and J gave up 2 bases; unmatched junction bases: 8. CDR1 is MNHEY, CDR2 SVGAGI, per germline. The CDR3 length is 15 residues. DNA of the CDR3: TGTGCCAGCAGTTTACAGGACAGGAAAGCCTACGAGCAGTACTTC. Residues: CASSLQDRKAYEQYF.

The CDR3 DNA sequence: TGTGCCAGCCCTTATGGCTACACCTTC. Protein product: CASPYGYTF. This chain links TRBV27 with TRBJ1-2; the D is unclear. V lost 8 bases, J lost 5 bases, and 3 bases lay in between. This CDR3 comprises 9 residues. The germline V gene encodes CDR1 MNHEY and CDR2 SMNVEV (reference sequence).

The rearrangement links TRBV10-2 to TRBJ1-2; D gene ambiguous. Germline CDR1 WSHSY, CDR2 SAAADI. The germline V and J ends were trimmed by 0 bases and 3 bases, with 11 bases remaining between them. This CDR3 has 15 amino acids. In nucleotides, the CDR3 is TGCGCCAGCAGTGAGTCGACCGGGATGCACTATGGCTACACCTTC. Translation: CASSESTGMHYGYTF.

This clone occurred once. The chain joins TRBV27 to TRBJ2-7; 7 nucleotides match TRBD1. Per the germline V gene, CDR1 is MNHEY and CDR2 is SMNVEV (reference sequence). The CDR3 is 16 amino acids. The V and J ends lost 2 bases and 4 bases, in that order; junction bases with no gene match: 11. The CDR3 DNA is TGTGCCAGCAGTTTAAGTGGTATACAGGGGTGGTACGAGCAGTACTTC. This codes for CASSLSGIQGWYEQYF.

The chain recombines TRBV9 with TRBJ2-3; TRBD2 is a possible D gene (5 bases). Germline CDR1 reads SGDLS; CDR2 reads YYNGEE. The CDR3 length is 13 residues. The ends were cut back, 8 bases at V and 9 bases at J, with 19 bases in the middle. CDR3 loop: CASSGMGVDTQYF. The CDR3 bases are TGTGCCAGTTCGGGGATGGGAGTGGACACGCAGTATTTT.

The chain joins TRBV5-4 to TRBJ2-7; D call uncertain. The length of the CDR3 is 13 residues. The germline V gene has CDR1 SGHNT and CDR2 YYREEE (reference sequence). Trimming took off 0 bases at V and 1 base at J, with 5 bases between the two ends. CDR3 in amino acids: CASSLARSYEQYF. As DNA, the CDR3 is TGTGCCAGCAGCTTGGCCAGATCCTACGAGCAGTACTTC.

V gene TRBV14 combines with J gene TRBJ1-2; D gene unclear. The CDR3 consists of 13 residues. From germline, CDR1 is SGHDN and CDR2 FVKESK. Trimming removed 4 bases at V and 4 bases at J, with 10 bases between. The CDR3 nucleotides read TGTGCCAGCAGCCGGCAGTTCCTCTATGGCTACACCTTC. Amino acids: CASSRQFLYGYTF.

Only a few counts were recorded for this clone. The genes are TRBV27 and TRBJ2-3; D is perhaps TRBD2 (5 bases). Between the trimmed V and J ends, which lost 2 bases and 4 bases, there was a span of 10 bases. CDR3 length equals 14 residues. The germline gives CDR1 MNHEY, CDR2 SMNVEV (reference sequence). The CDR3 region has the DNA TGTGCCAGCAGTTTACGGGCGGGCGCAGATACGCAGTATTTT. Protein: CASSLRAGADTQYF.

V gene TRBV7-3 combines with J gene TRBJ2-1; TRBD2 matches 11 bases. The CDR3 has 16 amino acids. The germline V gene has CDR1 SGHTA and CDR2 FQGTGA. V dropped 6 bases and J dropped 5; count of bases not matched to a gene: 9. The CDR3 here is CASSRSGTSGHNEQFF. The CDR3 DNA follows: TGTGCCAGCAGTCGATCCGGGACTAGCGGACACAATGAGCAGTTCTTC.

The J gene is TRBJ2-7, the V gene TRBV5-4, with 8 nucleotides matching TRBD1. The CDR3 consists of 16 residues. V was clipped by 0 bases and J by 4 bases; unmatched bases: 9. Germline-derived CDR1 and CDR2 are SGHNT and YYREEE (reference sequence). The CDR3 sequence is CASSLDLRTGLYEQYF. In DNA form, the CDR3 reads TGTGCCAGCAGCTTGGATCTTCGGACAGGGTTATACGAGCAGTACTTC.

This sequence joins TRBV7-2 and TRBJ2-5; TRBD2 matches 7 bases. Germline V CDR1 and CDR2: SGHTA, FQGNSA. This CDR3 is 14 amino acids long. V gave up 4 bases and J gave up 0 bases; unmatched junction bases: 2. The CDR3: CASSSGLHQETQYF. The CDR3 DNA is TGTGCCAGCAGCTCGGGACTACACCAAGAGACCCAGTACTTC. Drawing the rest from reference TRBV7-2 and TRBJ2-5, the complete variable domain is GAGVSQSPSNKVTEKGKDVELRCDPISGHTALYWYRQSLGQGLEFLIYFQGNSAPDKSGLPSDRFSAERTGGSVSTLTIQRTQQEDSAVYLCASSSGLHQETQYFGPGTRLLVL.

This clone was observed a few times. This sequence joins TRBV29-1 and TRBJ1-1, with D possibly TRBD1 on 5 matching bases. The CDR3 covers 14 residues. The V end was cut by 4 bases, the J end by 4 bases, with 16 bases between. The germline V gene has CDR1 SQVTM and CDR2 ANQGSEA. CDR3 nucleotide sequence: TGCAGCGTTGCAGCGGGGGGGTCGATCACTGAAGCTTTCTTT. It translates to CSVAAGGSITEAFF.